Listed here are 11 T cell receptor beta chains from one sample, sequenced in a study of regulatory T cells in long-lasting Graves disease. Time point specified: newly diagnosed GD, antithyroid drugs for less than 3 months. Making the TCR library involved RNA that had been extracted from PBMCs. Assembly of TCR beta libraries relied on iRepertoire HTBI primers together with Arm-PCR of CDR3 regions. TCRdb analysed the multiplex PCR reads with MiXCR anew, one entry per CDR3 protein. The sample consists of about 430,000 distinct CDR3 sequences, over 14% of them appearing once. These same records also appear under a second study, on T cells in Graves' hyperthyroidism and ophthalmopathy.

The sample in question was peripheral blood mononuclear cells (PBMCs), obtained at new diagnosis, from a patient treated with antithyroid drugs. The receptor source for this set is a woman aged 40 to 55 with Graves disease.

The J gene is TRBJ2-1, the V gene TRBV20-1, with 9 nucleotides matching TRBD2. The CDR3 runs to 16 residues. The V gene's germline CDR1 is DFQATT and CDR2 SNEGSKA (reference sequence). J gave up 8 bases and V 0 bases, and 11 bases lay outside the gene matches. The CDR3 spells CSARDKSGLAGYEQFF. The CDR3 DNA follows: TGCAGTGCTAGAGATAAATCGGGACTAGCAGGCTATGAGCAGTTCTTC.

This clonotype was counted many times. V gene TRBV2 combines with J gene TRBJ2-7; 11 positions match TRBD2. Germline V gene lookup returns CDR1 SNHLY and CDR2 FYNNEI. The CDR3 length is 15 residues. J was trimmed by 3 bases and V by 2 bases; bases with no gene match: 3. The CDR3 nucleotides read TGTGCCAGCAGTGAACTAGCGGGAGGACTCTACGAGCAGTACTTC. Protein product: CASSELAGGLYEQYF.

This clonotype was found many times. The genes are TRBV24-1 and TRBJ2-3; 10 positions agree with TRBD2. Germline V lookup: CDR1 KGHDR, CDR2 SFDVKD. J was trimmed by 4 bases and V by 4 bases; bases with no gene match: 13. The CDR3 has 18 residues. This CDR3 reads CATSETLSSGSFADTQYF. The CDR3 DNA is TGTGCCACCAGTGAGACCCTATCTAGCGGGAGTTTTGCAGATACGCAGTATTTT.

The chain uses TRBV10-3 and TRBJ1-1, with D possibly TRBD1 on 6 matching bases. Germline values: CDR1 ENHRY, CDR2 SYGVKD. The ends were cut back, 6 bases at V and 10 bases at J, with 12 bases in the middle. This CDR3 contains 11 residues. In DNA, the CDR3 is TGTGCCATCAGCTCAGGGGTGGGAGCTTTCTTT. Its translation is CAISSGVGAFF.

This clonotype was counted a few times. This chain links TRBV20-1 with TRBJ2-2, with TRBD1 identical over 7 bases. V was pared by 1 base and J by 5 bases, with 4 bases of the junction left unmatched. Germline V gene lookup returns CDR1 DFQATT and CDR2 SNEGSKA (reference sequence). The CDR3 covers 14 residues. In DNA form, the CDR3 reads TGCAGTGCTAGAGCGGGACAGAAGACCGGGGAGCTGTTTTTT. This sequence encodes CSARAGQKTGELFF.

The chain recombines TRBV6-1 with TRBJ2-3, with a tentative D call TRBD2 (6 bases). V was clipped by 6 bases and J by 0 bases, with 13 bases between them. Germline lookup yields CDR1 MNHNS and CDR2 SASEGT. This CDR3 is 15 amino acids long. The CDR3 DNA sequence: TGTGCCAGCAGGGACTATCAGACTAGCACAGATACGCAGTATTTT. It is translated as CASRDYQTSTDTQYF.

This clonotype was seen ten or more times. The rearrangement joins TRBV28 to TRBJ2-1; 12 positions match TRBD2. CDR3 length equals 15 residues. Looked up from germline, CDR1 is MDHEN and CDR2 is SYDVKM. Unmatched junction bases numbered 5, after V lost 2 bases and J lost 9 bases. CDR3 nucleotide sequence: TGTGCCAGCAGTTTACGGACTAGCGGGAAAGGTGAGCAGTTCTTC. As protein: CASSLRTSGKGEQFF.

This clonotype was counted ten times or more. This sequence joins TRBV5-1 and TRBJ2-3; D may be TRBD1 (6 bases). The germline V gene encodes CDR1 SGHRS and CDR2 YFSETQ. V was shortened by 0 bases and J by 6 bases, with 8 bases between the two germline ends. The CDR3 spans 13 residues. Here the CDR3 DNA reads TGCGCCAGCAGCTTGGGCCAGGGGGATACGCAGTATTTT. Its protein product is CASSLGQGDTQYF.

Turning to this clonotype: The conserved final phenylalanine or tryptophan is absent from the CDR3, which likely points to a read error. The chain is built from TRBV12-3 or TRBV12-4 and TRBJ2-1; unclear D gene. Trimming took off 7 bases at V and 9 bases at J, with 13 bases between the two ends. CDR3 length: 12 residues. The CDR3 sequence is CASTTPGSEQFS. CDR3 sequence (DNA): TGTGCCAGCACCACCCCGGGTTCTGAGCAGTTCTCT.

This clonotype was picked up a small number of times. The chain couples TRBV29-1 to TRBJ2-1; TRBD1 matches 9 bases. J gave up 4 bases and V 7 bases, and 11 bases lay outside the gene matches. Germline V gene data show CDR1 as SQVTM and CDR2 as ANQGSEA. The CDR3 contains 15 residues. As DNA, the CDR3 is TGCAGCGGGTCCGGGCGACAGGGGGTTTACAATGAGCAGTTCTTC. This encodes CSGSGRQGVYNEQFF.

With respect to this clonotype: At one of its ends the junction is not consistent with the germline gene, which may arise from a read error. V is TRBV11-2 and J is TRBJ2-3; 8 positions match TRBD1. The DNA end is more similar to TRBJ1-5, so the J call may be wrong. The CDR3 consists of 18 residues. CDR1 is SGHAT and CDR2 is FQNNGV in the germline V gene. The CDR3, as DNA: TGTGTCAGCAGCTTAGTAGGGACAGGTCTCTCTAGCACAGATACGCAGCATTTT. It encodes CVSSLVGTGLSSTDTQHF.